Below, 28 T cell receptor beta chains from the same sample are listed, as sequenced in a study of blood T cell repertoires in COVID-19. Sequenced by immunoSEQ multiplex PCR; TCRdb stores in-frame clones only, minus some. The table has about 210,000 clones, 82% seen once. Sequenced material: peripheral blood. The origin of the receptors is a woman aged 70-85 years with COVID-19, enrolled during active disease.

In the case of this clone: One end of the junction is discordant with germline, which a read error may explain. The chain joins TRBV9 to TRBJ2-2; TRBD2 matches at 10 bases. The V gene's germline CDR1 is SGDLS and CDR2 YYNGEE. The CDR3 runs to 14 residues. CDR3 bases: TGTGCCCGCAGCGGGGGGGGGTTAACCGGGGAGCTGTTTTTT. It is translated as CARSGGGLTGELFF.

The V call is TRBV11-2, the J call TRBJ2-6; the match to TRBD2 covers 10 bases. There are 16 residues in the CDR3. The ends lost 4 bases at V and 2 bases at J; junction bases unmatched: 2. Germline assignment: CDR1 SGHAT and CDR2 FQNNGV. Written as DNA, the CDR3 is TGTGCCAGCAGCTCTAGCGGGAGAACTGGGGCCAACGTCCTGACTTTC. Translation: CASSSSGRTGANVLTF.

The chain recombines TRBV28 with TRBJ2-6, with D hard to call. This CDR3 has 16 residues. CDR1 MDHEN and CDR2 SYDVKM come from the germline V gene. The germline V and J ends were trimmed by 4 bases and 2 bases, with 12 bases remaining between them. CDR3 in amino acids: CASSSSPYAGANVLTF. The CDR3 coding sequence is TGTGCCAGCAGTTCCTCCCCCTACGCTGGGGCCAACGTCCTGACTTTC.

This chain joins TRBV30 and TRBJ1-1; D not resolved. Germline V gives CDR1 GTSNPN, CDR2 SVGIG (reference sequence). The CDR3 loop spans 14 amino acids. V was trimmed by 3 bases and J by 3 bases, leaving 14 bases between them. This chain's CDR3 is CAWRGPPIYTEAFF. The CDR3 DNA follows: TGTGCCTGGAGGGGCCCTCCAATTTACACTGAAGCTTTCTTT.

The V and J genes are TRBV3-1 (or the pseudogene TRBV3-2) and TRBJ2-2; 9 bases match TRBD2. The ends lost 4 bases at V and 9 bases at J; junction bases unmatched: 9. Germline V gene lookup returns CDR1 LGHDT and CDR2 YNNKEL (reference sequence). This CDR3 comprises 15 residues. CDR3 residues: CASSPGYASGRELFF. The CDR3 coding sequence is TGTGCCAGCAGCCCCGGTTATGCTAGCGGGAGGGAGCTGTTTTTT.

The V gene is TRBV18, the J gene TRBJ1-3; unclear D gene. Germline lookup yields CDR1 KGHSH and CDR2 LQKENI. This CDR3 is built from 17 residues. The V end was cut by 3 bases, the J end by 0 bases, with 15 bases between. CDR3: CASSPPNLRNSGNTIYF. For the CDR3, the DNA is TGTGCCAGCTCACCTCCCAATTTGCGTAACTCTGGAAACACCATATATTTT.

The chain joins TRBV4-3 to TRBJ1-4, with D uncertain. V lost 4 bases, J lost 5 bases, and 8 bases lay in between. CDR1 and CDR2 from the germline V gene are LGHNA and YSLEER. The CDR3 totals 13 residues. The CDR3 here is CASSLIGNEKLFF. For the CDR3, the DNA is TGCGCCAGCAGCCTGATCGGGAATGAAAAACTGTTTTTT.

The V and J genes are TRBV21-1 and TRBJ2-7; TRBD1, the table's D call, lacks a check against the DNA. TRBV21-1 is classified as a pseudogene. The CDR3 runs to 12 residues. The CDR3 here is CANLDSAYEQYF. The CDR3, as DNA: TGTGCCAACCTGGACAGCGCCTACGAGCAGTACTTC.

The gene calls are TRBV4-3 and TRBJ1-1; no definite D call. The V end lost 4 bases, the J end lost 3 bases, and 9 bases lay between the germline ends. The CDR3 has 13 residues. The germline V gene encodes CDR1 LGHNA and CDR2 YSLEER. CDR3 region: CASSPRVDTEAFF. CDR3 sequence (DNA): TGCGCCAGCAGCCCGAGGGTAGACACTGAAGCTTTCTTT.

The genes are TRBV28 and TRBJ2-7, with TRBD2 identical over 9 bases. CDR1 is MDHEN, CDR2 SYDVKM, per germline. The CDR3 runs to 14 residues. J gave up 3 bases and V 8 bases, and 8 bases lay outside the gene matches. In DNA, the CDR3 is TGTGCCAGCCAAGCGGGAGGCACACTCTACGAGCAGTACTTC. Translation: CASQAGGTLYEQYF.

This rearrangement joins TRBV28 to TRBJ2-1; 7 nucleotides line up with TRBD2. V shed 3 bases, J shed 7 bases, and the junction held 3 bases outside the gene matches. This CDR3 is 13 amino acids long. CDR1 MDHEN and CDR2 SYDVKM come from the germline V gene. The DNA for the CDR3 is TGTGCCAGCAGTTTCTCCGGGGGGAATGAGCAGTTCTTC. Amino acid sequence: CASSFSGGNEQFF.

V and J are TRBV7-2 and TRBJ2-7; TRBD1 agrees at 10 bases. Germline V CDR1 and CDR2: SGHTA, FQGNSA. V shed 5 bases, J shed 9 bases, and the junction held 13 bases outside the gene matches. The CDR3 contains 15 residues. CDR3 nucleotides: TGTGCCAGCAGCCTCCCGGGACAGGGGAACAATCGGCAGTACTTC. It codes for CASSLPGQGNNRQYF.

This sequence joins TRBV30 and TRBJ2-1; 10 nucleotides agree with TRBD2. V trimming: 4 bases; J trimming: 12 bases; junction bases outside the gene matches: 12. Germline CDR1 is GTSNPN and CDR2 is SVGIG (reference sequence). The CDR3 is made up of 14 amino acids. The CDR3 DNA reads as TGTGCCTGGACCTCCGGGACTAGCGTCGTCGGGCAGTTCTTC. Translation: CAWTSGTSVVGQFF.

This clone was seen only a few times. The chain combines TRBV28 with TRBJ1-5; tentatively, D is TRBD1 (6 bases). The V end lost 6 bases, the J end lost 5 bases, and 14 bases lay between the germline ends. The CDR3 contains 14 residues. Germline values: CDR1 MDHEN, CDR2 SYDVKM. The CDR3 protein is CASRPGQSYQPQHF. As DNA, the CDR3 is TGTGCCAGCAGGCCAGGACAGAGCTATCAGCCCCAGCATTTT.

Remarks on this clone: The sample carries other DNA sequences with the same CDR3. The V call is TRBV2, the J call TRBJ2-7, with D uncertain. Germline CDR1 SNHLY, CDR2 FYNNEI. With 4 bases removed from V and 3 bases from J, the gap between germline ends came to 4 bases. The CDR3 loop spans 11 amino acids. CDR3 DNA: TGTGCCAGCAGTGCTTTCTACGAGCAGTACTTC. Protein sequence: CASSAFYEQYF.

V gene TRBV5-1 combines with J gene TRBJ2-7; 10 bases match TRBD2. The CDR3 spans 15 residues. V lost 0 bases, J lost 2 bases, and 2 bases stayed unmatched. Per the germline V gene, CDR1 is SGHRS and CDR2 is YFSETQ. The CDR3 region is CASSLGTSGAYEQYF. The CDR3 DNA is TGCGCCAGCAGCTTGGGGACTAGCGGAGCCTACGAGCAGTACTTC. Filled out from reference TRBV5-1 and TRBJ2-7, the complete variable domain reads KAGVTQTPRYLIKTRGQQVTLSCSPISGHRSVSWYQQTPGQGLQFLFEYFSETQRNKGNFPGRFSGRQFSNSRSEMNVSTLELGDSALYLCASSLGTSGAYEQYFGPGTRLTVT.

The chain recombines TRBV28 with TRBJ2-3; 8 nucleotides align to TRBD2. Germline CDR1 and CDR2: MDHEN and SYDVKM. J gave up 0 bases and V 5 bases, and 13 bases lay outside the gene matches. The CDR3 is 18 amino acids. The CDR3 is CASSPVPGGVASTDTQYF. The CDR3 nucleotides are TGTGCCAGCAGTCCCGTCCCCGGGGGGGTCGCTAGCACAGATACGCAGTATTTT.

CDR3 protein: CATSDLRQGAVNTIYF. For the CDR3, the DNA is TGTGCCACCAGTGATTTGAGGCAGGGGGCTGTGAACACCATATATTTT. This chain uses TRBV24-1 with TRBJ1-3; 8 nucleotides agree with TRBD1. Germline CDR1 reads KGHDR; CDR2 reads SFDVKD. The CDR3 has 16 residues. The ends lost 0 bases at V and 7 bases at J; junction bases unmatched: 7.

The chain links TRBV3-1 (or the pseudogene TRBV3-2) to TRBJ1-2; TRBD1 matches at 9 bases. With 2 bases clipped from V and 8 bases from J, the junction kept 6 bases outside the gene matches. Germline CDR1 is LGHDT and CDR2 is YNNKEL (reference sequence). This CDR3 has 14 amino acids. CDR3 nucleotides: TGTGCCAGCAGCCAAACAGGGGGCGCGGGGGGCTACACCTTC. Amino acid sequence: CASSQTGGAGGYTF.

The rearrangement links TRBV3-1 (or the pseudogene TRBV3-2) to TRBJ1-1; 7 nucleotides align to TRBD1. The CDR3 loop spans 17 amino acids. Unmatched junction bases numbered 12, after V lost 2 bases and J lost 3 bases. Germline CDR1 reads LGHDT; CDR2 reads YNNKEL (reference sequence). CDR3 in amino acids: CASSQPPQGLEDTEAFF. CDR3 nucleotide sequence: TGTGCCAGCAGCCAACCCCCACAGGGGCTGGAGGACACTGAAGCTTTCTTT.

A note on this clone: The same CDR3 also results from other DNA sequences found in this sample. The chain carries TRBV7-2 and TRBJ2-1; TRBD2 matches at 7 bases. The CDR3 has 14 residues. The J segment lost 5 bases and the V segment lost 1 base, leaving 2 bases of the junction unmatched. Germline values: CDR1 SGHTA, CDR2 FQGNSA. In nucleotides, the CDR3 is TGTGCCAGCAGCTTAGGGCTAGCGGACAATGAGCAGTTCTTC. Its translation is CASSLGLADNEQFF.

The J gene is TRBJ2-5, the V gene TRBV28, with D tentatively TRBD1 (5 bases). From germline, CDR1 is MDHEN and CDR2 SYDVKM. V was pared by 3 bases and J by 5 bases, with 13 bases between. The CDR3 totals 14 residues. The CDR3 sequence: CASSLQGSGETQYF. The CDR3 DNA reads TGTGCCAGCAGTTTGCAGGGATCCGGGGAGACCCAGTACTTC. The full variable domain, rest sourced from reference TRBV28 and TRBJ2-5, is DVKVTQSSRYLVKRTGEKVFLECVQDMDHENMFWYRQDPGLGLRLIYFSYDVKMKEKGDIPEGYSVSREKKERFSLILESASTNQTSMYLCASSLQGSGETQYFGPGTRLLVL.

This rearrangement joins TRBV19 to TRBJ2-5, with D possibly TRBD2 on 5 matching bases. Per the germline V gene, CDR1 is LNHDA and CDR2 is SQIVND (reference sequence). The CDR3 length is 12 residues. The V and J ends lost 0 bases and 7 bases respectively, with 6 bases between them. The CDR3 here is CASSIDRGTQYF. Here the CDR3 DNA reads TGTGCCAGTAGTATAGATCGGGGGACCCAGTACTTC.

Comments on this clone: Within the sample, other DNA sequences also encode this same CDR3. The chain has TRBV19 and TRBJ1-5; TRBD1 might be the D (5 bases). CDR3 length equals 16 residues. The germline V and J ends were trimmed by 1 base and 4 bases, with 14 bases remaining between them. Looked up from germline, CDR1 is LNHDA and CDR2 is SQIVND (reference sequence). The CDR3, as DNA: TGTGCCAGTAGTATAGGGGGCACCGGGGGAAATCAGCCCCAGCATTTT. Its translation is CASSIGGTGGNQPQHF.

The genes are TRBV2 and TRBJ1-2; 7 bases are shared with TRBD1. CDR1 is SNHLY and CDR2 is FYNNEI in the germline V gene. CDR3 length: 14 amino acids. With V trimmed by 6 bases and J by 6 bases, 10 bases remained unmatched. CDR3 region: CASRTFGTANGYTF. In DNA form, the CDR3 reads TGTGCCAGCAGGACCTTCGGGACAGCGAATGGCTACACCTTC.

This clone was seen only a few times. The chain has TRBV6-5 and TRBJ2-1; weak D call: TRBD2 (6 bases). From germline, CDR1 is MNHEY and CDR2 SVGAGI. The CDR3 sequence is 15 residues long. Trimming took 6 bases from V and 2 from J, leaving 14 bases between them. CDR3 nucleotides: TGTGCCAGCAGCACGGGACTCGACCCCTACAATGAGCAGTTCTTC. Protein: CASSTGLDPYNEQFF.

The chain couples TRBV28 to TRBJ1-2, with D maybe TRBD1 (5 bases). The CDR3 loop spans 16 amino acids. The germline V gene encodes CDR1 MDHEN and CDR2 SYDVKM. The V end lost 6 bases, the J end lost 2 bases, and 19 bases lay between the germline ends. CDR3 protein: CASSPMGQTQNYGYTF. CDR3 DNA: TGTGCCAGCAGCCCGATGGGGCAGACCCAGAACTATGGCTACACCTTC.

This chain uses TRBV27 with TRBJ2-7; 10 positions agree with TRBD2. With V trimmed by 7 bases and J by 1 base, 7 bases remained unmatched. Germline lookup yields CDR1 MNHEY and CDR2 SMNVEV (reference sequence). This CDR3 has 15 amino acids. The CDR3, as DNA: TGTGCCAGCAACCCTAGCGGGAGTGTATCCTACGAGCAGTACTTC. Translation gives CASNPSGSVSYEQYF.